This T cell receptor beta chain came from a study of metastatic and nonmetastatic thyroid tumors. Study background: Repertoire comparison spanned blood and tumor or nodule tissue of malignant and benign thyroid patients.

Germline-derived CDR1 and CDR2 are SGHDT and YYEEEE. V gave up 4 bases and J gave up 9 bases, with 10 bases separating them. There are 12 residues in the CDR3. MiXCR re-clonotyped the PCR reads for TCRdb. The table has tens of thousands of clones, 15% to 20% seen once. This clone was seen repeatedly, ten times or more. A much more abundant neighbour one base away suggests this may be a read error. This CDR3 fails to terminate in the conserved phenylalanine or tryptophan, so it likely reflects a read error. Among the patients, none had received any treatment before thyroid surgery. The rearrangement links TRBV5-6 to TRBJ2-2; D is unclear. The TCR comes from a female donor with papillary thyroid cancer or a benign thyroid nodule (not recorded which). Some clones in this sample may be carry-over from other donors' samples. Sequenced material: blood. As DNA, the CDR3 is TGTGCCAGCAGCCCGACCGGTAGGGAGCTGTTTTCT. Amino acid sequence: CASSPTGRELFS.